Listed here is a single T cell receptor (beta chain). Its matching antigen is unknown. The CDR3 contains 17 residues. V dropped 4 bases and J dropped 4; count of bases not matched to a gene: 12. Germline CDR1 and CDR2: LGHDT and YNNKEL (reference sequence). Each TCR beta library was made by quantitative 5'-RACE that incorporated molecular barcodes. TCRdb recomputed calls from the 5' RACE reads with MiXCR, one row per CDR3 protein. Counted here are 650,000 to 800,000 distinct CDR3 sequences, about 20% occurring once; the ten biggest clones make up under 20%. The data are from a study of CD8 T cells in ankylosing spondylitis. The study, taken as a whole, reports: It appeared that ankylosing spondylitis blood was characterized by a TCR beta motif of 8 or 9 highly homologous variants. Disease-linked clones were reportedly significantly enriched in matched ankylosing spondylitis synovial fluid. Clones linked to disease, bearing a CD8+ phenotype, were relatively rare in peripheral blood.

The sequencing input was blood, either unsorted or a sorted T cell fraction (not recorded which). The chain is built from TRBV3-1 and TRBJ2-1; 8 nucleotides line up with TRBD2. The receptor was isolated from a male donor with ankylosing spondylitis. Here the CDR3 reads CASSLSSGTSVYNEQFF. CDR3 nucleotide sequence: TGTGCCAGCAGCCTAAGTTCCGGGACTAGTGTTTACAATGAGCAGTTCTTC.